The 2 T cell receptor beta chains listed next were all sequenced from one sample in a study of OX40 agonist ivuxolimab in advanced cancers. TCRdb's copy holds only in-frame clones and misses some; the assay was immunoSEQ multiplex PCR. The sample has tens of thousands of clones, around 86% seen once. This sample comprised CD4+ or CD8+ T cells sorted from blood, obtained in a trial of the OX40 agonist ivuxolimab. The receptors originated from an adult with an advanced solid tumor such as melanoma, head and neck, liver or kidney cancer.

This clone appeared a few times. CDR3 coding DNA: TGTGCCAGCAGCTTCACAGATACGCAGTATTTT. It translates to CASSFTDTQYF. The J gene is TRBJ2-3, the V gene TRBV5-4; D is undetermined. Deletions cut 2 bases from V and 2 bases from J, with 0 bases between. Germline CDR1 and CDR2: SGHNT and YYREEE (reference sequence). The CDR3 has 11 residues.

The V gene is TRBV27, the J gene TRBJ2-3; 8 nucleotides match TRBD2. V dropped 6 bases and J dropped 1; count of bases not matched to a gene: 0. This CDR3 is built from 13 residues. Germline CDR1 and CDR2: MNHEY and SMNVEV (reference sequence). CDR3 loop: CASRLAGTDTQYF. CDR3 nucleotide sequence: TGTGCCAGCAGACTAGCGGGCACAGATACGCAGTATTTT.